The rows below give T cell receptor beta chains drawn from one sample of a study of regulatory T cells in long-lasting Graves disease. TCRdb used MiXCR to reprocess the multiplex PCR reads, holding one entry per CDR3 protein. The sample lists roughly 420,000 distinct CDR3 sequences, around a sixth seen once, with about 20% in the top ten. The sample consisted of peripheral blood mononuclear cells (PBMCs), taken at new diagnosis, from a patient treated with antithyroid drugs. The receptors derive from a female donor with Graves disease. Each CDR3 is given with its conserved first and last residue. Fields, in order: V gene, J gene, D gene, clone size, CDR3 protein, CDR3 DNA. D genes are given only for firm matches. Rows give clone size only sometimes, using once, few, many, or a class for an expanded clone.

>TRBV5-1|TRBJ2-3|TRBD2|many
CASSLEGLAGAPTTDTQYF
TGCGCCAGCAGCTTGGAGGGACTAGCGGGAGCGCCCACCACAGATACGCAGTATTTT
>TRBV11-2|TRBJ2-1|-|few
CASSTSGKNNEQFF
TGTGCCAGCAGCACGTCCGGGAAAAACAATGAGCAGTTCTTC
>TRBV6-2/TRBV6-3|TRBJ1-2|-|many
CASRHGELRNYGYTF
TGTGCCAGCAGGCACGGGGAACTTCGTAACTATGGCTACACCTTC
>TRBV12-3/TRBV12-4|TRBJ2-2|-|many
CAGTLSGELFF
TGTGCCGGTACCTTATCCGGGGAGCTGTTTTTT
>TRBV2|TRBJ2-7|-|many
CASGGSEQYF
TGTGCCAGCGGTGGGAGTGAGCAGTACTTC
>TRBV5-1|TRBJ1-2|-|-
CASSAGAGEGYTF
TGCGCCAGCAGCGCAGGGGCCGGGGAGGGCTACACCTTC
>TRBV7-9|TRBJ2-5|-|many
CASRRDLGQRETQYF
TGTGCCAGCCGAAGAGATCTCGGACAGCGAGAGACCCAGTACTTC
>TRBV6-1|TRBJ2-2|TRBD1|many
CASSEAGTGGSNTGELFF
TGTGCCAGCAGTGAAGCCGGGACAGGGGGGTCGAACACCGGGGAGCTGTTTTTT
>TRBV7-2|TRBJ2-3|TRBD1|-
CACSGDGTGRTDTQYF
TGTGCCTGCTCTGGGGACGGGACAGGGCGCACAGATACGCAGTATTTT
>TRBV20-1|TRBJ1-6|-|many
CSARDGVINSPLHF
TGCAGTGCTAGAGATGGTGTGATTAACTCACCCCTCCACTTT